This T cell receptor (beta chain) appears in the sequencing data of a study of cytomegalovirus exposure and HLA in healthy donors. With 6 bases removed from V and 8 bases from J, the gap between germline ends came to 11 bases. The CDR3 has 11 residues. Germline loops: CDR1 DFQATT, CDR2 SNEGSKA (reference sequence). Both 60 Vbeta primers and 13 Jbeta primers went into the PCR. Profiling relied on immunoSEQ multiplex PCR, and the TCRdb table lists in-frame clones only, not all of them. The table shows 200,000 or so clones, with 82% occurring only once. The TCR comes from a woman in her forties or fifties in good health and CMV-seropositive. This chain connects TRBV20-1 to TRBJ2-1, with D possibly TRBD1 on 5 matching bases. The specimen sequenced was PBMCs. The DNA for the CDR3 is TGCAGTGCGAATCAGGGATATGAGCAGTTCTTC. Its translation: CSANQGYEQFF.